The clone carrying this TCR beta chain appeared a few times. The antigen is undetermined. These data belong to a study of T cells in Graves' hyperthyroidism and ophthalmopathy. General study points: Ophthalmopathy, as predicted by the model, came a median about six months after the prediction.

There were TCR beta CDR3 regions amplified from RNA transcripts. With the HTBI primer set, the TCR CDR3 went through a first round of RT-PCR. Using its own MiXCR run on the multiplex PCR reads, TCRdb lists one record per CDR3 protein. The data hold roughly 570,000 distinct CDR3 sequences, with roughly 14% observed a single time. The CDR3 has 17 amino acids. The germline CDR1 and CDR2 sequences are MNHEY and SVGAGI. J was trimmed by 3 bases and V by 2 bases; bases with no gene match: 11. This sequence was found in a woman younger than 45 with Graves' hyperthyroidism. The chain uses TRBV6-5 and TRBJ2-7, with 9 bases identical to TRBD2. Specimen: blood. The CDR3 bases are TGTGCCAGCAGTTACGGAAGCGGGAGGTCCGAAAGCTACGAGCAGTACTTC. It is translated as CASSYGSGRSESYEQYF.